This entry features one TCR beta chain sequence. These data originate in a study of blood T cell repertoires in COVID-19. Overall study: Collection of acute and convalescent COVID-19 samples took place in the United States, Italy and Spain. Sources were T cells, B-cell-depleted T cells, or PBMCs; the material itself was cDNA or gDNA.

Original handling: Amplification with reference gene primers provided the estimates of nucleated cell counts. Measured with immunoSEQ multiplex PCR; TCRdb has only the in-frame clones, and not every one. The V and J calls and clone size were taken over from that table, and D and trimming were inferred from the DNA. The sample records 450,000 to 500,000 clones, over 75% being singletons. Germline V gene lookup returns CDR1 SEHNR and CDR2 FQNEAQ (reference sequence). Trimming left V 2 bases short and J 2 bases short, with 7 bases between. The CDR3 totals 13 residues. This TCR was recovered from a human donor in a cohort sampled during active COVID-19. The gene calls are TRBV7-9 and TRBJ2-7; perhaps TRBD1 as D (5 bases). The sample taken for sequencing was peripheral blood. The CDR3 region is CASSLRTPYEQYF. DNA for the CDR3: TGTGCCAGCAGCTTAAGGACACCCTACGAGCAGTACTTC.